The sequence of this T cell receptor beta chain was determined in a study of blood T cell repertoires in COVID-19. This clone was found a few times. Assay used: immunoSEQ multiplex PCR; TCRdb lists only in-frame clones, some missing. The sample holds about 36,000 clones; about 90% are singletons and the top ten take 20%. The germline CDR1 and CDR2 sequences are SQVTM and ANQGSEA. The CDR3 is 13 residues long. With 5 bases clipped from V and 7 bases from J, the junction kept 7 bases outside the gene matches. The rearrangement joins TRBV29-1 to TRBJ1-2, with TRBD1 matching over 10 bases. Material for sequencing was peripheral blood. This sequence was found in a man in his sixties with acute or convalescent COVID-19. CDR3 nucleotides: TGCAGCGTTCGTGGGGACAGGGGTACTGGCTACACCTTC. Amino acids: CSVRGDRGTGYTF.